This T cell receptor (beta chain) is from a study of blood T cell repertoires in COVID-19. Study-wide background: Acute and convalescent COVID-19 samples came from the United States, Italy and Spain.

Followed over time, Seattle patients had been enrolled while infection was active. Per germline, CDR1 SGHNT and CDR2 YYREEE (reference sequence). The V and J ends lost 0 bases and 1 base, in that order; junction bases with no gene match: 9. The length of the CDR3 is 18 residues. In the source study's methods: Amplification of reference gene primers was used by the study to estimate nucleated cell counts. Assay used: immunoSEQ multiplex PCR; TCRdb lists only in-frame clones, some missing. V and J calls and clone size are given by that table; D and trimming were obtained from the DNA. The profile shows hundreds of thousands of clones, about 87% of them singletons.

The specimen sequenced was peripheral blood. The chain links TRBV5-4 to TRBJ2-3, with TRBD2 matching over 9 bases. The clonotype was recovered from a woman in her thirties with COVID-19, enrolled during active disease. The CDR3 DNA sequence: TGTGCCAGCAGCTTGGCTAGCGGGATGCCCTTTGGCACAGATACGCAGTATTTT. Encoded protein: CASSLASGMPFGTDTQYF.